This entry lists 24 T cell receptor beta chains sequenced from one sample in a study of T cell responses to AZD1222 COVID-19 vaccine. Measured with immunoSEQ multiplex PCR; TCRdb has only the in-frame clones, and not every one. The sample holds around 200,000 clones, about 90% seen once. The sequencing here drew on peripheral blood, taken on day 0 of AZD1222 vaccination. These TCRs come from an adult in good health.

The chain uses TRBV19 and TRBJ1-1, with 8 bases identical to TRBD1. Germline V gene data show CDR1 as LNHDA and CDR2 as SQIVND (reference sequence). The CDR3 spans 12 residues. V gave up 5 bases and J gave up 4 bases; unmatched junction bases: 0. This CDR3 is CASSDRGTEAFF. CDR3 sequence (DNA): TGTGCCAGTAGTGACAGGGGCACTGAAGCTTTCTTT.

The chain recombines TRBV10-3 with TRBJ1-2, with D possibly being TRBD1 (6 bases). Germline V gene lookup returns CDR1 ENHRY and CDR2 SYGVKD. CDR3 length: 16 residues. The V and J ends lost 0 bases and 1 base respectively, with 12 bases between them. The CDR3 sequence is CAISESGGHDNYGYTF. The CDR3 coding sequence is TGTGCCATCAGTGAGTCGGGGGGACATGATAACTATGGCTACACCTTC.

The genes are TRBV20-1 and TRBJ1-2; D remains unclear. The CDR3 is 11 amino acids. CDR1 is DFQATT and CDR2 is SNEGSKA in the germline V gene (reference sequence). Trimming took off 1 base at V and 8 bases at J, with 8 bases between the two ends. The CDR3 DNA is TGCAGTGCTAGAGCTCTAGAGGGCTACACCTTC. Translation gives CSARALEGYTF.

The chain employs TRBV6-6 and TRBJ1-1, with unresolved D. Germline assignment: CDR1 MNHNY and CDR2 SVGAGI (reference sequence). The CDR3 length is 13 residues. The V gene lost 5 bases and the J gene lost 7 bases, with 14 bases spanning the gap. The CDR3 nucleotides are TGTGCCAGCAGTCCAATCGGGCAGCTTGAAGCTTTCTTT. It codes for CASSPIGQLEAFF.

This CDR3 reads CSVEDGQGARGNTEAFF. The CDR3 DNA sequence: TGCAGCGTTGAAGATGGGCAGGGGGCCAGGGGGAACACTGAAGCTTTCTTT. The V and J genes are TRBV29-1 and TRBJ1-1, with 8 bases fitting TRBD1. Looked up from germline, CDR1 is SQVTM and CDR2 is ANQGSEA. V was clipped by 0 bases and J by 1 base; unmatched bases: 10. There are 17 residues in the CDR3.

V usage is TRBV19 and J usage is TRBJ2-5; the D gene is possibly TRBD1 (7 bases). The CDR3 consists of 15 residues. V was trimmed by 5 bases and J by 2 bases, leaving 15 bases between them. Germline CDR1 and CDR2: LNHDA and SQIVND (reference sequence). The CDR3 region has the DNA TGTGCCAGTAGTCCCGTCAGGGGGGTTCAAGAGACCCAGTACTTC. Its protein is CASSPVRGVQETQYF.

J is TRBJ1-2 and V is TRBV19; tentative D call: TRBD1 (6 bases). The CDR3 loop spans 13 amino acids. Trimming removed 6 bases from V and 7 bases from J, with 15 bases in between. Germline CDR1 reads LNHDA; CDR2 reads SQIVND (reference sequence). The CDR3 spells CASSALLRGGYTF. The CDR3 coding sequence is TGTGCCAGTAGCGCCCTTCTCAGGGGTGGCTACACCTTC.

This chain links TRBV6-1 with TRBJ1-5; D not certain. V lost 3 bases and J lost 7, with 13 bases in between. The CDR3 is 14 amino acids. Germline CDR1 and CDR2: MNHNS and SASEGT. The CDR3 DNA follows: TGTGCCAGCAGTGAGGGCGGGGTGGGCCAGCCCCAGCATTTT. Translated, it gives CASSEGGVGQPQHF.

In its sample, this clone was seen once. CDR3 sequence (DNA): TGTGCCAGCAGCGCAGCGGGGGGCTCCTACAATGAGCAGTTCTTC. Its translation: CASSAAGGSYNEQFF. The V call is TRBV5-4, the J call TRBJ2-1; 9 nucleotides agree with TRBD2. The CDR3 covers 15 residues. Germline lookup yields CDR1 SGHNT and CDR2 YYREEE (reference sequence). J lost 0 bases, V lost 4 bases, and 2 bases had no gene match.

This clone was recorded a few times. As DNA, the CDR3 is TGTGCCAGCAGTGAAGGTAGGGCGGGGGATCAGCCCCAGCATTTT. It codes for CASSEGRAGDQPQHF. The chain recombines TRBV6-1 with TRBJ1-5; weak D call: TRBD1 (5 bases). The germline CDR1 and CDR2 sequences are MNHNS and SASEGT. V gave up 1 base and J gave up 5 bases, with 12 bases separating them. The CDR3 length is 15 residues.

This chain connects TRBV7-8 to TRBJ1-2; D is ambiguous. Germline V lookup: CDR1 SGHVS, CDR2 FQNEAQ. The CDR3 extends over 14 amino acids. V was trimmed by 3 bases and J by 2 bases, leaving 10 bases between them. CDR3 sequence reads: CASSLRNENYGYTF. The CDR3 bases are TGTGCCAGCAGCTTGAGAAACGAGAACTATGGCTACACCTTC.

The V call is TRBV7-2, the J call TRBJ2-3; tentatively, D is TRBD2 (6 bases). Trimming removed 5 bases at V and 1 base at J, with 13 bases between. The CDR3 totals 15 residues. Germline lookup yields CDR1 SGHTA and CDR2 FQGNSA. The CDR3 loop is CASSLGTARTDTQYF. The CDR3 nucleotides read TGTGCCAGCAGCCTTGGGACTGCCCGCACAGATACGCAGTATTTT.

The chain links TRBV6-4 to TRBJ2-6, with D possibly being TRBD2 (7 bases). Trimming removed 6 bases from V and 2 bases from J, with 14 bases in between. From germline, CDR1 is MRHNA and CDR2 SNTAGT. The length of the CDR3 is 16 residues. The CDR3 coding sequence is TGTGCCAGCAGCTCCAGGGAGGGGGCTGGGGCCAACGTCCTGACTTTC. This sequence encodes CASSSREGAGANVLTF.

This clone was seen more than once but under ten times. This chain joins TRBV29-1 and TRBJ2-2, with D possibly matching TRBD2 (5 bases). Trimming took off 5 bases at V and 6 bases at J, with 16 bases between the two ends. This CDR3 comprises 14 residues. Germline CDR1 reads SQVTM; CDR2 reads ANQGSEA. The CDR3 sequence: CSVIRAEPPGELFF. The CDR3 nucleotides are TGCAGCGTTATTCGAGCGGAGCCTCCCGGGGAGCTGTTTTTT.

V usage is TRBV18 and J usage is TRBJ1-2; D is perhaps TRBD1 (6 bases). Germline CDR1 reads KGHSH; CDR2 reads LQKENI. This CDR3 is built from 14 residues. V was pared by 4 bases and J by 7 bases, with 16 bases between. CDR3 sequence reads: CASSLSEQGGGYTF. Written as DNA, the CDR3 is TGTGCCAGCTCACTCTCTGAACAGGGCGGTGGCTACACCTTC.

V gene TRBV27 combines with J gene TRBJ1-5; 7 bases fit TRBD1. The V and J ends lost 6 bases and 4 bases, in that order; junction bases with no gene match: 18. From germline, CDR1 is MNHEY and CDR2 SMNVEV (reference sequence). The CDR3 totals 18 residues. CDR3 bases: TGTGCCAGCAGCTCGCGACAGGGAAGAGGTGGTGGTAATCAGCCCCAGCATTTT. Translation gives CASSSRQGRGGGNQPQHF.

Regarding this clone: The identical CDR3 is also encoded by other nucleotide sequences in the sample. The V and J genes are TRBV11-2 and TRBJ1-4; possible D gene TRBD1, 5 bases. V lost 0 bases and J lost 0, with 5 bases in between. The CDR3 is 15 amino acids. CDR1 is SGHAT and CDR2 is FQNNGV in the germline V gene. The CDR3, as DNA: TGTGCCAGCAGCTTAGACAGGGCAACTAATGAAAAACTGTTTTTT. Residues: CASSLDRATNEKLFF.

The V gene is TRBV30, the J gene TRBJ2-1, with TRBD1 identical over 7 bases. CDR1 GTSNPN and CDR2 SVGIG come from the germline V gene (reference sequence). This CDR3 has 12 amino acids. V lost 4 bases to trimming and J lost 10 bases; unmatched junction nucleotides: 7. CDR3 amino acids: CAWTQGGEEQFF. The CDR3 DNA is TGTGCCTGGACCCAAGGGGGCGAAGAGCAGTTCTTC.

This rearrangement joins TRBV25-1 to TRBJ1-4; a weak D match, TRBD1 (5 bases). V was clipped by 6 bases and J by 12 bases, with 11 bases between them. Germline CDR1 is MGHDK and CDR2 is SYGVNS. This CDR3 region has 11 residues. CDR3 loop: CASRAGQELFF. As DNA, the CDR3 is TGTGCCAGCAGGGCAGGGCAAGAACTGTTTTTT.

The rearrangement links TRBV6-7 to TRBJ2-3, with a weak D call TRBD1 (6 bases). TRBV6-7 is designated an ORF whose function remains uncertain. This CDR3 is 14 amino acids long. The germline V and J ends were trimmed by 10 bases and 0 bases, with 14 bases remaining between them. CDR3 protein: CATPEGVSTDTQYF. Here the CDR3 DNA reads TGTGCCACCCCCGAGGGGGTTAGCACAGATACGCAGTATTTT.

V and J are TRBV28 and TRBJ1-1; D is undetermined. The CDR3 is 14 amino acids. Germline V lookup: CDR1 MDHEN, CDR2 SYDVKM. The V gene lost 8 bases and the J gene lost 1 base, with 14 bases spanning the gap. The CDR3 nucleotides are TGTGCCAGCTATTTCGGGATCGAGAACACTGAAGCTTTCTTT. Translation gives CASYFGIENTEAFF. The full variable domain, rest sourced from reference TRBV28 and TRBJ1-1, is DVKVTQSSRYLVKRTGEKVFLECVQDMDHENMFWYRQDPGLGLRLIYFSYDVKMKEKGDIPEGYSVSREKKERFSLILESASTNQTSMYLCASYFGIENTEAFFGQGTRLTVV.

This clone was observed a few times. The rearrangement joins TRBV13 to TRBJ1-2; D might be TRBD1 (6 bases). Germline values: CDR1 PRHDT, CDR2 FYEKMQ (reference sequence). Trimming pared 5 bases from V and 8 bases from J, leaving 15 bases between. There are 13 residues in the CDR3. The CDR3 nucleotides are TGTGCCAGCAGCCGGTCAGGGGAACAGGGCTACACCTTC. It codes for CASSRSGEQGYTF.

The chain uses TRBV27 and TRBJ1-6; 8 nucleotides agree with TRBD1. The CDR3 contains 15 residues. Germline V gene data show CDR1 as MNHEY and CDR2 as SMNVEV (reference sequence). Germline trimming cut 6 bases from V and 6 bases from J; bases unmatched to any gene: 7. Here the CDR3 reads CASRELDRVNSPLHF. The DNA for the CDR3 is TGTGCCAGCAGAGAGCTGGACAGGGTTAATTCACCCCTCCACTTT.

CDR3 protein: CASSYSQDWQPQHF. DNA for the CDR3: TGTGCCAGCAGTTACTCACAGGACTGGCAGCCCCAGCATTTT. This chain links TRBV6-2 or TRBV6-3 with TRBJ1-5, with D possibly matching TRBD1 (5 bases). The V gene lost 0 bases and the J gene lost 7 bases, with 10 bases spanning the gap. The germline V gene has CDR1 MNHEY and CDR2 SVGEGT. This CDR3 has 14 amino acids.